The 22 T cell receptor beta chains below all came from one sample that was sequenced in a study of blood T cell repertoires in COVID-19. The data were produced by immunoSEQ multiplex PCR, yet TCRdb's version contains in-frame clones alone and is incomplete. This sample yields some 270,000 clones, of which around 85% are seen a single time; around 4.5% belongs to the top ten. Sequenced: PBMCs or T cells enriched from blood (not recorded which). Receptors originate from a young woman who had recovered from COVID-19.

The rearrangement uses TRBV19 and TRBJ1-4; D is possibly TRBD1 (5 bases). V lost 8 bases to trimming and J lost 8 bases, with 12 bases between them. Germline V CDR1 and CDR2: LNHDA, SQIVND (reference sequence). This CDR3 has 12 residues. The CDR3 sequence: CASQWGDEKLFF. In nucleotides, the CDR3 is TGTGCCAGTCAATGGGGGGACGAAAAACTGTTTTTT.

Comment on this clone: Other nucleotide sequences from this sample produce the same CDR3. CDR3 amino acids: CAWSRQGNQPQHF. For the CDR3, the DNA is TGTGCCTGGAGTAGACAGGGCAATCAGCCCCAGCATTTT. The chain combines TRBV30 with TRBJ1-5; a weak D match, TRBD1 (6 bases). The V end lost 2 bases, the J end lost 2 bases, and 7 bases lay between the germline ends. The CDR3 has 13 residues. Germline CDR1 GTSNPN, CDR2 SVGIG (reference sequence).

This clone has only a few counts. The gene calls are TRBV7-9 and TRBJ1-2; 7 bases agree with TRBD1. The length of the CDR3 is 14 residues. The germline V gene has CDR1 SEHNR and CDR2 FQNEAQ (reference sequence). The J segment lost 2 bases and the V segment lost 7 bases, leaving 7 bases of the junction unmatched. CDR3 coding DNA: TGTGCCAGCACCACCGAGACAGGGAACTATGGCTACACCTTC. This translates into CASTTETGNYGYTF.

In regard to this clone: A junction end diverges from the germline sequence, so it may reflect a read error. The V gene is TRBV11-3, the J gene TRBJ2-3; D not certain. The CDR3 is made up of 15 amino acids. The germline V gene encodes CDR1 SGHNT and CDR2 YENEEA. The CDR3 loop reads CASSLGAPGTDTQYF. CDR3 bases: TGTGCCAGCAGCTTAGGGGCTCCTGGCACGGATACGCAGTATTTT.

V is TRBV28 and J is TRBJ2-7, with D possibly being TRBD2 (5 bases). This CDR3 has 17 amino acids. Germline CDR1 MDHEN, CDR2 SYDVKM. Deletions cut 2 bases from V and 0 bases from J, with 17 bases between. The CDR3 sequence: CASSLGFGGASSYEQYF. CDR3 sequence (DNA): TGTGCCAGCAGTTTAGGGTTCGGAGGCGCTAGCTCCTACGAGCAGTACTTC.

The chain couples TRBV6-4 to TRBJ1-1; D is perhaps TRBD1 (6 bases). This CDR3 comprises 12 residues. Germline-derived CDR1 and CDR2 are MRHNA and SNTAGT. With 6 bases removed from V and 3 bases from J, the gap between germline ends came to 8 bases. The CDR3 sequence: CASRGGDTEAFF. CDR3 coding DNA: TGTGCCAGCAGAGGGGGGGACACTGAAGCTTTCTTT.

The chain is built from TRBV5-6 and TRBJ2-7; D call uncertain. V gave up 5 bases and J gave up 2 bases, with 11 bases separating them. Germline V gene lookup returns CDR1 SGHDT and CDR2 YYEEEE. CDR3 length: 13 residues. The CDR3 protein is CASSDPEAYEQYF. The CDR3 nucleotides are TGTGCCAGCAGTGATCCCGAGGCCTACGAGCAGTACTTC. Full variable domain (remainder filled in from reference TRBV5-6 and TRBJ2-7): DAGVTQSPTHLIKTRGQQVTLRCSPKSGHDTVSWYQQALGQGPQFIFQYYEEEERQRGNFPDRFSGHQFPNYSSELNVNALLLGDSALYLCASSDPEAYEQYFGPGTRLTVT.

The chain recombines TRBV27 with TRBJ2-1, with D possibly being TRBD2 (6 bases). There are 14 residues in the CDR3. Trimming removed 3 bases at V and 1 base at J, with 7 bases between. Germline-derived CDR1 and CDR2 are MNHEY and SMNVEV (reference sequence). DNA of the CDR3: TGTGCCAGCAGTTTGGCGGGGTCCTACAATGAGCAGTTCTTC. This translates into CASSLAGSYNEQFF.

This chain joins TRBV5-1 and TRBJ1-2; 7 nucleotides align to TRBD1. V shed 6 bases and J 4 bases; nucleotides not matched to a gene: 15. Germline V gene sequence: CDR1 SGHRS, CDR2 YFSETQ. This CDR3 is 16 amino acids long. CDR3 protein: CASTPSSRDRTYGYTF. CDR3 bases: TGCGCCAGCACCCCTTCGTCCCGGGACAGAACCTATGGCTACACCTTC.

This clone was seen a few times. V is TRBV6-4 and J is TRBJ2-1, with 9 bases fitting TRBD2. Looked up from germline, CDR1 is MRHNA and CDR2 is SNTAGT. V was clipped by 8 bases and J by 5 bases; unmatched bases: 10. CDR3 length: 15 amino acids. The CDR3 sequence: CASSFLAGAHNEQFF. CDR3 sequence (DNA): TGTGCCAGCTCTTTCTTAGCGGGAGCACACAATGAGCAGTTCTTC.

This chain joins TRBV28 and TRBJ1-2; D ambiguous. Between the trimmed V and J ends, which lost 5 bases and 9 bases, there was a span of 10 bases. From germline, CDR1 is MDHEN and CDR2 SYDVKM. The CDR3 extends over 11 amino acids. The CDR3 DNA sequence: TGTGCCAGCAGTCTTCTCGGGAGCTACACCTTC. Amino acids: CASSLLGSYTF.

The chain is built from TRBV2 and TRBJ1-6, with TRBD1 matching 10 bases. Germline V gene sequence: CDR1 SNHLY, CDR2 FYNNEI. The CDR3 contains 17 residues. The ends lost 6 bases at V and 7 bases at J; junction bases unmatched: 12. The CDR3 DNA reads TGTGCCAGCAGCGGCGGACAGGGGGTAGTTCCAAATTCACCCCTCCACTTT. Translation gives CASSGGQGVVPNSPLHF.

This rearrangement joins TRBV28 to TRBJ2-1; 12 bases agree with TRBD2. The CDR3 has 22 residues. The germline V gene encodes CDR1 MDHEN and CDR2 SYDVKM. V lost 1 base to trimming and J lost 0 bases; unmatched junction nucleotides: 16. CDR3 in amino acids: CASSLSLIETSGSLISYNEQFF. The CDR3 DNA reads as TGTGCCAGCAGTTTATCCTTGATCGAGACTAGCGGGAGTTTAATCTCCTACAATGAGCAGTTCTTC.

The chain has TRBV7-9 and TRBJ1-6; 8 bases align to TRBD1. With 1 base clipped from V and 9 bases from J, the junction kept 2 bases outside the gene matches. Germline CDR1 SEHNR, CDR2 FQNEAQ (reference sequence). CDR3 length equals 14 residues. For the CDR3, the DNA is TGTGCCAGCAGCTTAGGGACAGGGCCTTCACCCCTCCACTTT. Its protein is CASSLGTGPSPLHF.

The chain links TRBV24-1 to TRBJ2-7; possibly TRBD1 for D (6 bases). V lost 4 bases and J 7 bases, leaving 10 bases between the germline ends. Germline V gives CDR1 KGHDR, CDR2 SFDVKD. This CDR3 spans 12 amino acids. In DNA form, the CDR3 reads TGTGCCACCAGTGACGACAGGTGGGAGCAGTACTTC. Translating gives CATSDDRWEQYF.

The CDR3 loop reads CASSRGPTGGYEQYF. The CDR3 DNA is TGTGCCAGCAGCCGAGGGCCGACGGGGGGTTACGAGCAGTACTTC. This sequence joins TRBV3-1 (or the pseudogene TRBV3-2) and TRBJ2-7; 7 bases are a match to TRBD2. The V segment lost 4 bases and the J segment 4 bases; nucleotides outside the gene matches: 10. This CDR3 has 15 residues. Germline loops: CDR1 LGHDT, CDR2 YNNKEL (reference sequence).

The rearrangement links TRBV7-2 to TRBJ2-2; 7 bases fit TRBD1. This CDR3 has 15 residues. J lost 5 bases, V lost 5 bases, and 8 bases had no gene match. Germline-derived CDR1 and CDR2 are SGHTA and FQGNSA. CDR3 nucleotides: TGTGCCAGCAGCCCAACAGGGGTTAAGACCGGGGAGCTGTTTTTT. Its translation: CASSPTGVKTGELFF.

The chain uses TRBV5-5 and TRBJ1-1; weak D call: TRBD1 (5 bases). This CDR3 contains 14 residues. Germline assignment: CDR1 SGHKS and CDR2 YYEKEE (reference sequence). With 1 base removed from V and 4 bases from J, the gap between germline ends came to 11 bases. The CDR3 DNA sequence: TGTGCCAGCAGCTTGAAAGTGGGGGGCACTGAAGCTTTCTTT. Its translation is CASSLKVGGTEAFF.

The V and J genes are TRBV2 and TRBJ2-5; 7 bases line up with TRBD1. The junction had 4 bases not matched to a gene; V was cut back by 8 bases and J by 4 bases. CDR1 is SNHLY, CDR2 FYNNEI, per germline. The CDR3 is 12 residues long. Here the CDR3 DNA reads TGTGCCAGCCACCGACAGGGAGAGACCCAGTACTTC. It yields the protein CASHRQGETQYF.

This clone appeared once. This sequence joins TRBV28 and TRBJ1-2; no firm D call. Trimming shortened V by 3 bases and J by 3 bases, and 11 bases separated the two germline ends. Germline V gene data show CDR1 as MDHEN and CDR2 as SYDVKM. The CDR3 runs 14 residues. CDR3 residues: CASSFESEDYGYTF. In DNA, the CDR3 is TGTGCCAGCAGTTTCGAATCGGAGGACTATGGCTACACCTTC.

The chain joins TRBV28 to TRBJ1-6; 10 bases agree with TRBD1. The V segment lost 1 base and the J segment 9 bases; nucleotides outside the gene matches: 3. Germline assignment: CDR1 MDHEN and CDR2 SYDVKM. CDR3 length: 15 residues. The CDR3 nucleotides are TGTGCCAGCAGTTTATCCCGGGACAGGGGTTCACCCCTCCACTTT. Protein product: CASSLSRDRGSPLHF.

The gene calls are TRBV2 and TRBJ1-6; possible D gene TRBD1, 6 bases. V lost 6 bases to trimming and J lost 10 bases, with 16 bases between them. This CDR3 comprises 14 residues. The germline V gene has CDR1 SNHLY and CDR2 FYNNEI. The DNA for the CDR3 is TGTGCCAGCAGGGTTACAGGGAGCAGATCACCCCTCCACTTT. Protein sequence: CASRVTGSRSPLHF.